The source of this T cell receptor (beta chain) is a study of blood T cell repertoires in COVID-19. Study-level background: Sites in the United States, Italy and Spain provided acute and convalescent COVID-19 samples. The analysed material was cDNA or gDNA that came from T cells, B-cell-depleted T cells, or PBMCs.

Seattle patients were enrolled during active infection and followed longitudinally. Authors' analysis steps: Estimates of nucleated cell counts were drawn from the amplification of reference gene primers. Using immunoSEQ multiplex PCR, the repertoire was profiled, and TCRdb retains in-frame clones only, with some absent. The DNA gave D and trimming, while V, J and clone size come from that table. Among about 62,000 clones listed, around 87% were seen once. The sample consisted of peripheral blood. The sequence was obtained from a woman aged 55-70 years with COVID-19, enrolled during active disease.

The CDR3, as DNA: TGTGCCAGTAGTATACTCGACAGGAAATACGAGCAGTACTTC. Its protein product is CASSILDRKYEQYF. The genes are TRBV19 and TRBJ2-7; D might be TRBD1 (6 bases). The CDR3 has 14 residues. The germline V gene has CDR1 LNHDA and CDR2 SQIVND (reference sequence). The V end lost 2 bases, the J end lost 4 bases, and 12 bases lay between the germline ends.